Shown below are 9 T cell receptor beta chains from a single sample sequenced in a study of CXCR3-negative and CXCR3-positive naive CD8 T cells. General observations from the study: When CXCR3-positive naive cells were set against CXCR3-negative naive cells, the former had more hydrophobic TRB CDR3s.

These TCRs' antigens remain unknown. 5' RACE with UMI labels generated the TRB cDNA libraries. With the 5' RACE reads reprocessed, TCRdb shows one record per CDR3 protein and no DNA. The sample has around 2,700 distinct CDR3 sequences, and its top ten clones hold 2.2%. Sequenced: naive CXCR3+ CD8+ T cells from blood. Subset noted: CD45RO-CCR7+CD27+CD95- naive CD8+ T cells expressing CXCR3 (TNR3+). These receptors were obtained from a human donor in good health. Some clones in this sample may be carry-over from other donors' samples.

This clonotype is deemed medium-sized by its frequency. V gene TRBV7-8 combines with J gene TRBJ1-2; TCRdb's D call, TRBD1, is unchecked because there is no DNA. CDR1 is SGHVS and CDR2 is FQNEAQ in the germline V gene. This CDR3 is 16 amino acids long. The CDR3 here is CASSLDGTGDPYGYTF.

This clonotype is labeled medium-sized (0.01 to 0.1%) based on frequency. J is TRBJ2-7 and V is TRBV2; TCRdb calls TRBD2, which cannot be checked without DNA. The CDR3 extends over 17 amino acids. The germline CDR1 and CDR2 sequences are SNHLY and FYNNEI. CDR3 amino acids: CASSEDAIGPSSYEQYF.

This chain joins TRBV7-2 and TRBJ2-7; TCRdb's D call of TRBD1 is untestable without DNA. The CDR3 is 14 residues long. Germline V lookup: CDR1 SGHTA, CDR2 FQGNSA. CDR3 sequence: CATEPGTGFYEQYF. The whole variable domain, filled in from reference TRBV7-2 and TRBJ2-7, reads GAGVSQSPSNKVTEKGKDVELRCDPISGHTALYWYRQSLGQGLEFLIYFQGNSAPDKSGLPSDRFSAERTGGSVSTLTIQRTQQEDSAVYLCATEPGTGFYEQYFGPGTRLTVT.

J is TRBJ2-5 and V is TRBV7-8; the D call of TRBD2 rests on TCRdb alone, since no DNA is present to check it. The length of the CDR3 is 14 residues. Germline CDR1 SGHVS, CDR2 FQNEAQ. The CDR3 loop is CASRTRGLGETQYF. Full variable domain (rest looked up from reference TRBV7-8 and TRBJ2-5): GAGVSQSPRYKVAKRGQDVALRCDPISGHVSLFWYQQALGQGPEFLTYFQNEAQLDKSGLPSDRFFAERPEGSVSTLKIQRTQQEDSAVYLCASRTRGLGETQYFGPGTRLLVL.

The chain employs TRBV29-1 and TRBJ1-1; TCRdb lists TRBD1, though no DNA is available to test this call. Germline CDR1 and CDR2: SQVTM and ANQGSEA. The CDR3 covers 11 residues. This CDR3 is CSVGDNTEAFF.

Considering frequency, this clonotype is large. The chain links TRBV9 to TRBJ2-1; TCRdb names TRBD2, which stays unverified in the absence of DNA. Germline loops: CDR1 SGDLS, CDR2 YYNGEE. The CDR3 extends over 15 amino acids. CDR3 sequence reads: CASSVLAGVNNEQFF.

Its frequency marks this clonotype as large. V usage is TRBV7-7 and J usage is TRBJ2-5. The V gene's germline CDR1 is SSHAT and CDR2 FNYEAQ (reference sequence). The CDR3 is made up of 14 amino acids. The CDR3 is CASSLENRQETQYF. The full variable domain, completed using reference TRBV7-7 and TRBJ2-5, is GAGVSQSPRYKVTKRGQDVTLRCDPISSHATLYWYQQALGQGPEFLTYFNYEAQPDKSGLPSDRFSAERPEGSISTLTIQRTEQRDSAMYRCASSLENRQETQYFGPGTRLLVL.

This clonotype is classed as medium-sized by frequency. The V and J genes are TRBV7-8 and TRBJ1-1; the D call of TRBD1 rests on TCRdb alone, since no DNA is present to check it. This CDR3 has 15 residues. Germline loops: CDR1 SGHVS, CDR2 FQNEAQ. The CDR3 region is CASSAPGQGIPEAFF.

This clonotype is labeled medium-sized based on frequency. V is TRBV4-3 and J is TRBJ2-1. Germline CDR1 LGHNA, CDR2 YSLEER. There are 13 residues in the CDR3. The CDR3 spells CASSRRRYNEQFF.